The 26 T cell receptor beta chains presented below share a single source sample, sequenced in a study of blood T cell repertoires in COVID-19. Here immunoSEQ multiplex PCR was the method, and the copy in TCRdb shows in-frame clones only, minus some. Among 230,000 or so clones listed, 84% were seen once. Sequencing used peripheral blood. Every receptor here comes from a man aged 35 to 55 who had recovered from COVID-19.

This sequence joins TRBV5-4 and TRBJ2-3; 7 bases agree with TRBD1. Germline CDR1 and CDR2: SGHNT and YYREEE (reference sequence). The CDR3 runs 15 residues. V dropped 4 bases and J dropped 2; count of bases not matched to a gene: 7. As DNA, the CDR3 is TGTGCCAGCAGCCGGGACAGCTTAAACACAGATACGCAGTATTTT. Amino acids: CASSRDSLNTDTQYF.

The chain employs TRBV12-3 or TRBV12-4 and TRBJ1-1; D gene unclear. The CDR3 covers 13 residues. Trimming left V 6 bases short and J 6 bases short, with 14 bases between. Here the CDR3 reads CASSLTGSSEAFF. CDR3 in DNA: TGTGCCAGCAGCTTAACCGGGAGCTCTGAAGCTTTCTTT.

The V call is TRBV11-2, the J call TRBJ1-2; D ambiguous. Per the germline V gene, CDR1 is SGHAT and CDR2 is FQNNGV. CDR3 length: 15 residues. V was trimmed by 2 bases and J by 0 bases, leaving 10 bases between them. The CDR3 here is CASSLLAQANYGYTF. DNA of the CDR3: TGTGCCAGCAGCTTATTGGCACAAGCTAACTATGGCTACACCTTC.

V gene TRBV15 combines with J gene TRBJ2-7, with 12 bases matching TRBD2. V shed 2 bases, J shed 7 bases, and the junction held 9 bases outside the gene matches. This CDR3 region has 16 residues. Germline assignment: CDR1 LNHNV and CDR2 YYDKDF (reference sequence). CDR3 amino acids: CATSRPTSGRRGEQYF. In DNA, the CDR3 is TGTGCCACCAGCAGACCGACTAGCGGGAGACGGGGGGAGCAGTACTTC.

The chain links TRBV15 to TRBJ2-7, with a weak D call TRBD1 (5 bases). V shed 0 bases and J shed 1 base, with 19 bases lying between them. Germline CDR1 reads LNHNV; CDR2 reads YYDKDF (reference sequence). The CDR3 has 18 amino acids. Written as DNA, the CDR3 is TGTGCCACCAGCAGAGATAAGGTCACAGGATCGATTTCCTACGAGCAGTACTTC. This gives the protein CATSRDKVTGSISYEQYF.

The chain uses TRBV7-7 and TRBJ2-1; 9 nucleotides agree with TRBD2. After removal of 4 bases from V and 7 bases from J, the junction contained 11 bases not matched to a gene. Germline CDR1 is SSHAT and CDR2 is FNYEAQ (reference sequence). CDR3 length equals 16 residues. The CDR3 region has the DNA TGTGCCAGCAGCTCCGGCGGGAGGGCCCTAGGTAATGAGCAGTTCTTC. Translation: CASSSGGRALGNEQFF. The full variable domain, its missing parts supplied by reference TRBV7-7 and TRBJ2-1, is GAGVSQSPRYKVTKRGQDVTLRCDPISSHATLYWYQQALGQGPEFLTYFNYEAQPDKSGLPSDRFSAERPEGSISTLTIQRTEQRDSAMYRCASSSGGRALGNEQFFGPGTRLTVL.

The chain joins TRBV11-3 to TRBJ2-7; TRBD1 might be the D (5 bases). This CDR3 contains 15 residues. CDR1 is SGHNT and CDR2 is YENEEA in the germline V gene. V gave up 5 bases and J gave up 2 bases, with 16 bases separating them. CDR3 residues: CASSQSPQGTYEQYF. CDR3 DNA: TGTGCCAGCAGCCAATCTCCCCAGGGCACCTACGAGCAGTACTTC.

This rearrangement joins TRBV15 to TRBJ2-5; 9 bases fit TRBD1. The germline V gene encodes CDR1 LNHNV and CDR2 YYDKDF (reference sequence). The CDR3 has 15 amino acids. Trimming took 5 bases from V and 5 from J; bases not matched to a gene: 9. The CDR3 DNA reads as TGTGCCACCAGCGGAGGGGGGGACAGGGTTGAGACCCAGTACTTC. It translates to CATSGGGDRVETQYF.

The chain is built from TRBV5-4 and TRBJ2-6, with a weak D call TRBD1 (6 bases). CDR1 is SGHNT and CDR2 is YYREEE in the germline V gene (reference sequence). Trimming shortened V by 5 bases and J by 0 bases, and 12 bases separated the two germline ends. The CDR3 is 16 amino acids. CDR3 region: CASSRTGSSGANVLTF. For the CDR3, the DNA is TGTGCCAGCAGTCGTACAGGGAGCTCTGGGGCCAACGTCCTGACTTTC.

The chain carries TRBV3-1 (or the pseudogene TRBV3-2) and TRBJ2-5, with TRBD2 matching over 7 bases. CDR1 and CDR2 (germline): LGHDT, YNNKEL (reference sequence). The length of the CDR3 is 16 residues. With V trimmed by 4 bases and J by 2 bases, 10 bases remained unmatched. The CDR3 nucleotides are TGTGCCAGCAGCCGCCGTAGCGGGCGGACACAAGAGACCCAGTACTTC. It translates to CASSRRSGRTQETQYF.

This clone was picked up a small number of times. The gene calls are TRBV11-2 and TRBJ1-3; a weak D match, TRBD1 (5 bases). This CDR3 has 19 residues. Germline V gene data show CDR1 as SGHAT and CDR2 as FQNNGV. Trimming left V 5 bases short and J 1 base short, with 24 bases between. CDR3 sequence reads: CASSPALVWEGISGNTIYF. The CDR3 DNA sequence: TGTGCCAGCAGCCCTGCACTAGTCTGGGAGGGGATTTCTGGAAACACCATATATTTT. Variable domain in full (rest from reference TRBV11-2 and TRBJ1-3): EAGVAQSPRYKIIEKRQSVAFWCNPISGHATLYWYQQILGQGPKLLIQFQNNGVVDDSQLPKDRFSAERLKGVDSTLKIQPAKLEDSAVYLCASSPALVWEGISGNTIYFGEGSWLTVV.

This clone was seen once. This sequence joins TRBV11-3 and TRBJ1-5, with D unclear. The V end lost 2 bases, the J end lost 4 bases, and 6 bases lay between the germline ends. CDR1 is SGHNT and CDR2 is YENEEA in the germline V gene. The CDR3 length is 13 residues. The CDR3 reads CASSLTPNQPQHF. The CDR3 DNA follows: TGTGCCAGCAGCTTAACTCCGAATCAGCCCCAGCATTTT.

The V and J genes are TRBV2 and TRBJ2-7, with 10 bases identical to TRBD1. This CDR3 is built from 17 residues. Trimming at V came to 2 bases and at J to 6 bases, leaving 13 bases not matched to a gene. Germline CDR1 reads SNHLY; CDR2 reads FYNNEI. Written as DNA, the CDR3 is TGTGCCAGCAGTGAATGTGCGGGGACAGGGGAGTTTTGCGAGCAGTACTTC. It translates to CASSECAGTGEFCEQYF.

The chain combines TRBV6-1 with TRBJ2-7, with D uncertain. This CDR3 region has 14 residues. Germline V CDR1 and CDR2: MNHNS, SASEGT. V was cut by 3 bases and J by 3 bases, with 12 bases left in between. In DNA, the CDR3 is TGTGCCAGCAGTGAGACCCGGGTTTTCTACGAGCAGTACTTC. This encodes CASSETRVFYEQYF.

The chain joins TRBV29-1 to TRBJ2-3, with a tentative D call TRBD2 (5 bases). Germline assignment: CDR1 SQVTM and CDR2 ANQGSEA. This CDR3 has 15 amino acids. Deletions cut 4 bases from V and 0 bases from J, with 14 bases between. CDR3 residues: CSVGPSGDSTDTQYF. CDR3 DNA sequence: TGCAGCGTTGGGCCCAGCGGAGATAGCACAGATACGCAGTATTTT.

The V and J genes are TRBV6-6 and TRBJ2-2; TRBD2 matches at 7 bases. V shed 6 bases, J shed 6 bases, and the junction held 7 bases outside the gene matches. Looked up from germline, CDR1 is MNHNY and CDR2 is SVGAGI (reference sequence). The CDR3 is made up of 14 amino acids. CDR3 coding DNA: TGTGCCAGCAGCCAACGGGGGGAGGCCGGGGAGCTGTTTTTT. Translation: CASSQRGEAGELFF.

About this clone itself: Other nucleotide sequences from this sample produce the same CDR3. This chain links TRBV4-3 with TRBJ1-4; 11 nucleotides agree with TRBD1. The CDR3 has 15 residues. Trimming took 1 base from V and 7 from J; bases not matched to a gene: 2. Germline CDR1 LGHNA, CDR2 YSLEER. The CDR3 DNA reads as TGCGCCAGCAGCCAAGCGGGGACAGGGGGTGAAAAACTGTTTTTT. It is translated as CASSQAGTGGEKLFF.

The chain joins TRBV6-5 to TRBJ1-1; possible D gene TRBD1, 6 bases. This CDR3 is built from 14 residues. Trimming took off 2 bases at V and 3 bases at J, with 10 bases between the two ends. CDR1 is MNHEY, CDR2 SVGAGI, per germline. The CDR3 nucleotides read TGTGCCAGCAGTTACACAGGGAAGGACACTGAAGCTTTCTTT. It is translated as CASSYTGKDTEAFF.

V usage is TRBV6-5 and J usage is TRBJ1-4, with D possibly being TRBD1 (6 bases). The CDR3 spans 15 residues. Trimming removed 6 bases at V and 4 bases at J, with 15 bases between. The germline CDR1 and CDR2 sequences are MNHEY and SVGAGI. The CDR3 DNA sequence: TGTGCCAGCAGCCAAGTACAGGGTTATAATGAAAAACTGTTTTTT. It encodes CASSQVQGYNEKLFF.

The chain couples TRBV4-1 to TRBJ1-4; TRBD1 is a possible D gene (5 bases). The CDR3 has 17 residues. Germline CDR1 is MGHRA and CDR2 is YSYEKL. V lost 1 base and J lost 0, with 12 bases in between. CDR3 coding DNA: TGCGCCAGCAGCCAAGTTGGCAGCAGGGCAACTAATGAAAAACTGTTTTTT. Translating gives CASSQVGSRATNEKLFF.

This clone was seen a handful of times. The rearrangement uses TRBV29-1 and TRBJ2-3, with D possibly being TRBD2 (6 bases). V lost 6 bases and J lost 6, with 19 bases in between. Germline V gene lookup returns CDR1 SQVTM and CDR2 ANQGSEA. The CDR3 is 14 residues long. CDR3 DNA: TGCAGCGTGACCCGACTAGACTCGAAGGATACGCAGTATTTT. Translation: CSVTRLDSKDTQYF.

The CDR3 spells CAIGAGTGDNQPQHF. The CDR3 DNA follows: TGTGCCATCGGCGCCGGGACAGGGGACAATCAGCCCCAGCATTTT. The V call is TRBV10-3, the J call TRBJ1-5, with 10 positions matching TRBD1. With 8 bases clipped from V and 3 bases from J, the junction kept 7 bases outside the gene matches. The CDR3 is 15 residues long. Germline V gives CDR1 ENHRY, CDR2 SYGVKD.

This clone was seen only once. The chain has TRBV12-3 or TRBV12-4 and TRBJ2-7; TRBD1 might be the D (6 bases). Deletions cut 8 bases from V and 0 bases from J, with 11 bases between. The length of the CDR3 is 13 residues. The CDR3 reads CASSGQNSYEQYF. CDR3 nucleotides: TGTGCCAGCTCGGGACAAAACTCCTACGAGCAGTACTTC.

V and J are TRBV7-2 and TRBJ2-3; 8 bases align to TRBD2. J gave up 3 bases and V 1 base, and 3 bases lay outside the gene matches. The CDR3 is made up of 15 amino acids. CDR1 is SGHTA and CDR2 is FQGNSA in the germline V gene. The CDR3 region is CASSLGSGGTDTQYF. The CDR3 bases are TGTGCCAGCAGCTTAGGATCGGGGGGGACAGATACGCAGTATTTT.

The chain has TRBV3-1 (or the pseudogene TRBV3-2) and TRBJ1-2, with 7 bases aligning to TRBD1. CDR1 and CDR2 (germline): LGHDT, YNNKEL (reference sequence). The CDR3 spans 15 residues. Trimming at V came to 4 bases and at J to 6 bases, leaving 11 bases not matched to a gene. The CDR3 loop reads CASSPGRDSRDGYTF. DNA for the CDR3: TGTGCCAGCAGCCCTGGCCGGGACAGTCGGGATGGCTACACCTTC.

The chain joins TRBV5-1 to TRBJ2-5, with TRBD1 matching over 7 bases. The CDR3 runs to 14 residues. V shed 4 bases and J 2 bases; nucleotides not matched to a gene: 5. In germline, CDR1 is SGHRS, CDR2 YFSETQ. In DNA form, the CDR3 reads TGCGCCAGCAGCGATGGACAGGTTCAAGAGACCCAGTACTTC. Translated: CASSDGQVQETQYF.